The 20 T cell receptor beta chains below were found in one sample sequenced in a study of somatic mutations in cytotoxic T cells in rheumatoid arthritis. Measured with immunoSEQ multiplex PCR; TCRdb has only the in-frame clones, and not every one. The sample contains 9,500 to 15,000 clones, over 80% of which appear only once. The sequenced material came from CD8+ T cells sorted from blood. These receptors came from a woman in her fifties or sixties in good health.

The V and J genes are TRBV12-5 and TRBJ2-2; weak D call: TRBD2 (7 bases). Between the trimmed V and J ends, which lost 1 base and 7 bases, there was a span of 22 bases. The germline V gene encodes CDR1 LGHNT and CDR2 FRNRAP. This CDR3 comprises 18 residues. The CDR3 DNA is TGTGCTAGTGGTTTGGATCAGTGGGGGGGGCAGCGAGGCGGGGAGCTGTTTTTT. It yields the protein CASGLDQWGGQRGGELFF.

V is TRBV6-1 and J is TRBJ2-7, with D perhaps matching TRBD2 (6 bases). V was clipped by 3 bases and J by 5 bases, with 17 bases between them. From germline, CDR1 is MNHNS and CDR2 SASEGT. The CDR3 totals 15 residues. The chain's CDR3 is CASSDAAGWRDEQYF. The CDR3 DNA sequence: TGTGCCAGCAGTGATGCGGCAGGATGGAGGGACGAGCAGTACTTC.

The V gene is TRBV19, the J gene TRBJ2-7; 7 bases line up with TRBD1. Germline CDR1 and CDR2: LNHDA and SQIVND (reference sequence). Trimming removed 5 bases from V and 1 base from J; junction bases left unmatched: 8. The CDR3 contains 15 residues. The CDR3 DNA sequence: TGTGCCAGTAGTTCCTCGACAGGGCCTTCCTACGAGCAGTACTTC. It encodes CASSSSTGPSYEQYF.

The CDR3 here is CASSPLQGINEKLFF. In nucleotides, the CDR3 is TGTGCCAGCAGTCCCCTACAGGGAATTAATGAAAAACTGTTTTTT. The rearrangement uses TRBV28 and TRBJ1-4; tentative D call: TRBD1 (6 bases). Germline CDR1 MDHEN, CDR2 SYDVKM. Trimming removed 5 bases at V and 4 bases at J, with 14 bases between. The CDR3 runs to 15 residues.

J is TRBJ2-1 and V is TRBV2, with D perhaps TRBD2 (6 bases). CDR1 is SNHLY and CDR2 is FYNNEI in the germline V gene. The V gene lost 10 bases and the J gene lost 4 bases, with 17 bases spanning the gap. The CDR3 consists of 14 residues. As DNA, the CDR3 is TGTGCCACCTCACCTAGCGCCGGGTACAATGAGCAGTTCTTC. Amino acid sequence: CATSPSAGYNEQFF. The whole variable domain, filled in from reference TRBV2 and TRBJ2-1, reads EPEVTQTPSHQVTQMGQEVILRCVPISNHLYFYWYRQILGQKVEFLVSFYNNEISEKSEIFDDQFSVERPDGSNFTLKIRSTKLEDSAMYFCATSPSAGYNEQFFGPGTRLTVL.

The V call is TRBV6-5, the J call TRBJ1-1, with a possible D match to TRBD1 (6 bases). The CDR3 totals 11 residues. With 8 bases removed from V and 11 bases from J, the gap between germline ends came to 15 bases. The germline V gene encodes CDR1 MNHEY and CDR2 SVGAGI. The CDR3, as DNA: TGTGCCAGCGGGTCAGGGGAGTTTGCTTTCTTT. Protein product: CASGSGEFAFF.

CDR3 coding DNA: TGTGCCAGCACCGTGGGGGGGAACACTGAAGCTTTCTTT. Protein: CASTVGGNTEAFF. The genes are TRBV6-5 and TRBJ1-1, with TRBD1 as a possible D gene (5 bases). Germline lookup yields CDR1 MNHEY and CDR2 SVGAGI. The CDR3 is 13 amino acids. V was shortened by 7 bases and J by 1 base, with 10 bases between the two germline ends.

There are a few counts of this clone. This chain links TRBV19 with TRBJ1-1; D is unresolved. The germline V gene has CDR1 LNHDA and CDR2 SQIVND (reference sequence). The CDR3 loop spans 12 amino acids. V gave up 5 bases and J gave up 2 bases, with 6 bases separating them. The CDR3 here is CASSDFNTEAFF. DNA for the CDR3: TGTGCCAGTAGTGACTTTAACACTGAAGCTTTCTTT.

This rearrangement joins TRBV4-2 to TRBJ2-3, with D possibly matching TRBD2 (7 bases). Germline V gene lookup returns CDR1 LGHNA and CDR2 YNFKEQ. The CDR3 is 17 amino acids. V lost 0 bases, J lost 4 bases, and 17 bases lay in between. CDR3 bases: TGTGCCAGCAGCCAAGAAGTTGGGGGGGCTGGCGCAGATACGCAGTATTTT. Its protein product is CASSQEVGGAGADTQYF.

V gene TRBV6-5 combines with J gene TRBJ2-1; perhaps TRBD2 as D (6 bases). Trimming removed 4 bases at V and 13 bases at J, with 11 bases between. Germline CDR1 reads MNHEY; CDR2 reads SVGAGI. The length of the CDR3 is 11 residues. The CDR3 region has the DNA TGTGCCAGCAGTTTGGGGGACTCACAGTTCTTC. Encoded protein: CASSLGDSQFF.

The rearrangement joins TRBV5-1 to TRBJ1-1, with a possible D match to TRBD1 (5 bases). Deletions cut 3 bases from V and 4 bases from J, with 13 bases between. CDR3 length: 14 residues. CDR1 and CDR2 (germline): SGHRS, YFSETQ. CDR3 nucleotide sequence: TGCGCCAGCAGCTCTCGAGGGGAGGGCACTGAAGCTTTCTTT. Protein product: CASSSRGEGTEAFF.

CDR3: CASSPPGIAAFSGANVLTF. Written as DNA, the CDR3 is TGTGCCAGCAGCCCACCCGGGATAGCGGCCTTTTCTGGGGCCAACGTCCTGACTTTC. V and J are TRBV7-2 and TRBJ2-6; weak D call: TRBD2 (6 bases). Germline V CDR1 and CDR2: SGHTA, FQGNSA. V lost 5 bases to trimming and J lost 1 base, with 21 bases between them. This CDR3 spans 19 amino acids.

The chain joins TRBV6-4 to TRBJ1-1; 8 bases align to TRBD1. Trimming took 0 bases from V and 3 from J; bases not matched to a gene: 3. Germline V gene lookup returns CDR1 MRHNA and CDR2 SNTAGT. CDR3 size: 15 residues. The CDR3 DNA reads as TGTGCCAGCAGTGACTCCCCGGACAGGGACACTGAAGCTTTCTTT. Amino acid sequence: CASSDSPDRDTEAFF.

V is TRBV19 and J is TRBJ1-6; TRBD1 matches at 7 bases. The CDR3 loop spans 15 amino acids. Germline values: CDR1 LNHDA, CDR2 SQIVND (reference sequence). V was clipped by 4 bases and J by 2 bases; unmatched bases: 2. The CDR3 here is CASSTGQTYNSPLHF. The CDR3 bases are TGTGCCAGTAGTACGGGACAGACCTATAATTCACCCCTCCACTTT.

V gene TRBV5-6 combines with J gene TRBJ2-1; possible D gene TRBD2, 7 bases. Trimming stripped 4 bases from V and 2 bases from J, with 13 bases between. The CDR3 sequence is 15 residues long. The germline gives CDR1 SGHDT, CDR2 YYEEEE. As DNA, the CDR3 is TGTGCCAGCAGCCCTGGGGGGGCTCCCTACAATGAGCAGTTCTTC. This codes for CASSPGGAPYNEQFF.

V gene TRBV4-1 combines with J gene TRBJ2-7; possible D gene TRBD1, 7 bases. The CDR3 has 16 residues. The germline V gene encodes CDR1 MGHRA and CDR2 YSYEKL. Trimming pared 0 bases from V and 1 base from J, leaving 13 bases between. The CDR3 here is CASSQDPGDSSYEQYF. CDR3 nucleotides: TGCGCCAGCAGCCAAGATCCGGGGGACAGTTCCTACGAGCAGTACTTC.

By share, this clone ranks as large (0.1 to 1%). Sequence at one end of the junction differs from germline and may be a read error. The V gene is TRBV7-9, the J gene TRBJ2-7, with 9 bases aligning to TRBD1. Germline V CDR1 and CDR2: SEHNR, FQNEAQ (reference sequence). This CDR3 has 11 amino acids. The CDR3 loop reads CASSGTGIRHF. The CDR3 DNA follows: TGTGCCAGCAGCGGGACAGGGATACGTCACTTC.

The CDR3 spells CASSPIPWTGLPSGEQETQYF. The CDR3 region has the DNA TGTGCCAGCTCGCCTATCCCTTGGACAGGGTTGCCTAGCGGGGAGCAAGAGACCCAGTACTTC. The V and J genes are TRBV28 and TRBJ2-5; a possible D gene is TRBD2 (9 bases). The CDR3 consists of 21 residues. Deletions cut 8 bases from V and 2 bases from J, with 36 bases between. Germline lookup yields CDR1 MDHEN and CDR2 SYDVKM.

The rearrangement links TRBV27 to TRBJ2-1; 8 bases fit TRBD1. Germline V gene sequence: CDR1 MNHEY, CDR2 SMNVEV (reference sequence). The CDR3 is 17 amino acids. Germline trimming cut 2 bases from V and 6 bases from J; bases unmatched to any gene: 12. CDR3 DNA sequence: TGTGCCAGCAGTTTAACCGAAGTGGCAGGGGGCATCAATGAGCAGTTCTTC. Its protein product is CASSLTEVAGGINEQFF.

For the CDR3, the DNA is TGTGCCAGCAGCGCTCAACAGGGTTCCAGCGAGCAGTACTTC. This encodes CASSAQQGSSEQYF. This rearrangement joins TRBV9 to TRBJ2-7, with D tentatively TRBD1 (6 bases). This CDR3 comprises 14 residues. Per germline, CDR1 SGDLS and CDR2 YYNGEE. The V end was cut by 3 bases, the J end by 6 bases, with 16 bases between.